At least ten counts were recorded for the clone carrying this T cell receptor beta chain. Its antigen is still unknown. The data are from a study of T-cell reconstitution after alpha-beta-depleted transplantation in children. CDR3 length: 14 residues. With 2 bases removed from V and 4 bases from J, the gap between germline ends came to 10 bases. Per the germline V gene, CDR1 is SGHRS and CDR2 is YFSETQ. Broader study findings: High day-60 TCRbeta diversity in some patients came from surviving recipient T cells and thymic progenitors. At one year after transplant, newly produced T cells mostly accounted for T-cell counts and diversity. Two months or so post-transplant, alpha-beta T cells reportedly derived from several hundred expanded graft clones.

Preparing the TCRbeta library involved the use of unique molecular identifiers. TCRdb re-called the PCR reads through MiXCR, storing one row per CDR3 protein. This table holds roughly 400,000 distinct CDR3 sequences, 43% found once. The rearrangement uses TRBV5-1 and TRBJ2-1; D ambiguous. This clonotype was sampled from a girl aged 2 to 10 with aplastic anemia, due to receive a stem cell transplant. This material consisted of PBMCs, taken before TCRalphabeta/CD19-depleted stem cell transplant. CDR3 residues: CASSFLDVYNEQFF. CDR3 coding DNA: TGCGCCAGCAGCTTCCTGGACGTGTACAATGAGCAGTTCTTC.